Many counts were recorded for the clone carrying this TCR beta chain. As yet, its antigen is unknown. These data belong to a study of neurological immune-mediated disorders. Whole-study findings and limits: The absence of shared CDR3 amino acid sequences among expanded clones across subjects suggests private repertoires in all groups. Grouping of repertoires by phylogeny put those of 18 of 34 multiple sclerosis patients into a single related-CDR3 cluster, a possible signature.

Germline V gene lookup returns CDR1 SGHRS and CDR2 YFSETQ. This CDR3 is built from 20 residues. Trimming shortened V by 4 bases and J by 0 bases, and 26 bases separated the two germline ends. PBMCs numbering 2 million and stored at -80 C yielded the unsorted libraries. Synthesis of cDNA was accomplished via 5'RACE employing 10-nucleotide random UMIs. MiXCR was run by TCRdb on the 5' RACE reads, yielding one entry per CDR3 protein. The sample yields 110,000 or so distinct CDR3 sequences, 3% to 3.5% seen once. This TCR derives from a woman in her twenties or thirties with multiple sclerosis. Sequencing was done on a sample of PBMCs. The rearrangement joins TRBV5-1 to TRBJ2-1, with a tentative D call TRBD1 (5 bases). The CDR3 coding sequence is TGCGCCAGCAGCCGCCAATCGCCACGAGTAATCCAGGGCTCCTACAATGAGCAGTTCTTC. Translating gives CASSRQSPRVIQGSYNEQFF.